These 31 T cell receptor beta chains were sequenced from one sample in a study of cytotoxic CD8 clonotypes in ibrutinib-treated CLL. Using immunoSEQ multiplex PCR, the repertoire was profiled, and TCRdb retains in-frame clones only, with some absent. The sample records under 200,000 clones, approximately 80% being singletons. The specimen comprised PBMCs, sampled after 24 months of ibrutinib treatment. These receptors were collected from a human donor with chronic lymphocytic leukemia.

J is TRBJ1-2 and V is TRBV7-9, with D maybe TRBD1 (5 bases). The germline gives CDR1 SEHNR, CDR2 FQNEAQ (reference sequence). This CDR3 has 14 amino acids. V was pared by 0 bases and J by 4 bases, with 9 bases between. The CDR3 loop reads CASSLAMGPYGYTF. Written as DNA, the CDR3 is TGTGCCAGCAGCTTAGCGATGGGACCCTATGGCTACACCTTC.

This chain connects TRBV28 to TRBJ1-1, with no clear D. The CDR3 contains 13 residues. With 3 bases removed from V and 1 base from J, the gap between germline ends came to 6 bases. Germline lookup yields CDR1 MDHEN and CDR2 SYDVKM. CDR3 region: CASSFGENTEAFF. CDR3 bases: TGTGCCAGCAGTTTCGGCGAGAACACTGAAGCTTTCTTT.

This clone was recorded a few times. The rearrangement joins TRBV29-1 to TRBJ1-2; weak D call: TRBD1 (6 bases). The CDR3 has 16 amino acids. CDR1 is SQVTM, CDR2 ANQGSEA, per germline. Trimming shortened V by 3 bases and J by 4 bases, and 21 bases separated the two germline ends. CDR3 residues: CSVEDFTGFPFYGYTF. The CDR3 coding sequence is TGCAGCGTTGAGGATTTTACAGGGTTTCCTTTCTATGGCTACACCTTC.

The V gene is TRBV30, the J gene TRBJ1-5, with D unresolved. Deletions cut 0 bases from V and 9 bases from J, with 15 bases between. Per the germline V gene, CDR1 is GTSNPN and CDR2 is SVGIG (reference sequence). This CDR3 comprises 14 residues. The CDR3 DNA is TGTGCCTGGAGTGTACCAGTAATTGGATCGCCCCAGCATTTT. Its translation: CAWSVPVIGSPQHF.

The V gene is TRBV9, the J gene TRBJ1-2, with D unclear. CDR1 is SGDLS and CDR2 is YYNGEE in the germline V gene. The CDR3 spans 17 residues. With 0 bases removed from V and 3 bases from J, the gap between germline ends came to 18 bases. CDR3 residues: CASSVGSVLSVHYGYTF. The CDR3 DNA is TGTGCCAGCAGCGTAGGGTCAGTCCTCTCCGTACACTATGGCTACACCTTC.

V is TRBV5-1 and J is TRBJ2-1, with TRBD1 as a possible D gene (6 bases). Germline CDR1 reads SGHRS; CDR2 reads YFSETQ. Trimming took 0 bases from V and 8 from J, leaving 15 bases between them. This CDR3 spans 15 amino acids. CDR3 region: CASSLGQGRADEQFF. The CDR3 region has the DNA TGCGCCAGCAGCTTGGGGCAGGGGCGCGCGGATGAGCAGTTCTTC.

The gene calls are TRBV11-1 and TRBJ1-6; D remains unclear. Germline lookup yields CDR1 SGHAT and CDR2 FQDESV (reference sequence). This CDR3 is built from 18 residues. V gave up 5 bases and J gave up 0 bases, with 17 bases separating them. The CDR3 nucleotides are TGTGCCAGCAGCCAACCTCGGACGGGCAGCTCCTATAATTCACCCCTCCACTTT. Its protein product is CASSQPRTGSSYNSPLHF.

The rearrangement joins TRBV29-1 to TRBJ2-5; 8 positions agree with TRBD2. V dropped 6 bases and J dropped 5; count of bases not matched to a gene: 14. Germline values: CDR1 SQVTM, CDR2 ANQGSEA. The CDR3 has 15 amino acids. DNA for the CDR3: TGCAGCGTAAGAAGCGGGAGAGGCCGTGGTGAGACCCAGTACTTC. As protein: CSVRSGRGRGETQYF.

This rearrangement joins TRBV5-6 to TRBJ1-2; possible D gene TRBD1, 6 bases. The CDR3 spans 15 residues. Per the germline V gene, CDR1 is SGHDT and CDR2 is YYEEEE. Trimming took off 3 bases at V and 4 bases at J, with 16 bases between the two ends. The CDR3 sequence is CASSSRTDSFYGYTF. In DNA, the CDR3 is TGTGCCAGCAGCTCCCGGACAGATTCTTTCTATGGCTACACCTTC.

This chain joins TRBV28 and TRBJ1-1, with TRBD1 as a possible D gene (6 bases). Per the germline V gene, CDR1 is MDHEN and CDR2 is SYDVKM. The CDR3 length is 15 residues. V was clipped by 6 bases and J by 3 bases, with 17 bases between them. The CDR3 loop is CASRAPRDKHTEAFF. CDR3 in DNA: TGTGCCAGCAGGGCACCCCGGGACAAACACACTGAAGCTTTCTTT.

This chain joins TRBV7-8 and TRBJ2-7, with D perhaps being TRBD1 or TRBD2 (5 bases each). From germline, CDR1 is SGHVS and CDR2 FQNEAQ. The V end lost 5 bases, the J end lost 11 bases, and 13 bases lay between the germline ends. The CDR3 covers 11 residues. The CDR3 protein is CASSIGDDEYF. The CDR3 DNA follows: TGTGCCAGCAGCATAGGGGACGACGAGTACTTC. The entire variable domain, with the rest obtained from reference TRBV7-8 and TRBJ2-7, is as follows: GAGVSQSPRYKVAKRGQDVALRCDPISGHVSLFWYQQALGQGPEFLTYFQNEAQLDKSGLPSDRFFAERPEGSVSTLKIQRTQQEDSAVYLCASSIGDDEYFGPGTRLTVT.

The V gene is TRBV28, the J gene TRBJ1-4; 8 bases map to TRBD1. V was pared by 3 bases and J by 6 bases, with 6 bases of the junction left unmatched. The germline V gene encodes CDR1 MDHEN and CDR2 SYDVKM. The CDR3 is made up of 15 amino acids. The CDR3 protein is CASSFPQGGHEKLFF. In DNA form, the CDR3 reads TGTGCCAGCAGTTTCCCACAGGGGGGGCATGAAAAACTGTTTTTT.

CDR3 DNA: TGTGCCAGCAGCTTAGGCCCTCGAGGATATGGCTACACCTTC. Its protein is CASSLGPRGYGYTF. The gene calls are TRBV11-2 and TRBJ1-2; D uncertain. The CDR3 has 14 amino acids. V lost 1 base, J lost 5 bases, and 11 bases lay in between. From germline, CDR1 is SGHAT and CDR2 FQNNGV.

The chain has TRBV7-6 and TRBJ2-7; D uncertain. The length of the CDR3 is 16 residues. The ends were cut back, 2 bases at V and 7 bases at J, with 21 bases in the middle. Per germline, CDR1 SGHVS and CDR2 FNYEAQ. The CDR3 region has the DNA TGTGCCAGCAGCTTATCAACGCCCCAGGTAGTCGGTGAGCAGTACTTC. Protein sequence: CASSLSTPQVVGEQYF.

J is TRBJ2-5 and V is TRBV9; D is unclear. The germline V gene encodes CDR1 SGDLS and CDR2 YYNGEE. V was shortened by 0 bases and J by 1 base, with 10 bases between the two germline ends. This CDR3 has 15 residues. Here the CDR3 reads CASSVATRSQETQYF. As DNA, the CDR3 is TGTGCCAGCAGCGTAGCTACGAGATCCCAAGAGACCCAGTACTTC.

The chain is built from TRBV6-1 and TRBJ2-6; D gene ambiguous. This CDR3 is built from 15 residues. Per germline, CDR1 MNHNS and CDR2 SASEGT. Trimming pared 4 bases from V and 1 base from J, leaving 8 bases between. CDR3 protein: CASSVLGSGANVLTF. As DNA, the CDR3 is TGTGCCAGCAGTGTCCTTGGATCTGGGGCCAACGTCCTGACTTTC.

The chain links TRBV4-3 to TRBJ2-1; D unresolved. The CDR3 covers 15 residues. The V gene's germline CDR1 is LGHNA and CDR2 YSLEER. V was pared by 4 bases and J by 0 bases, with 10 bases between. The CDR3 loop reads CASSRARSSYNEQFF. CDR3 nucleotide sequence: TGCGCCAGCAGCCGGGCTAGGAGCTCCTACAATGAGCAGTTCTTC.

This chain uses TRBV7-2 with TRBJ2-7; 8 positions agree with TRBD2. CDR1 SGHTA and CDR2 FQGNSA come from the germline V gene. The CDR3 length is 15 residues. V shed 2 bases and J 1 base; nucleotides not matched to a gene: 4. This chain's CDR3 is CASSLRLAPSYEQYF. CDR3 nucleotide sequence: TGTGCCAGCAGCTTACGACTAGCGCCGTCCTACGAGCAGTACTTC. The whole variable domain, remainder taken from reference TRBV7-2 and TRBJ2-7, is GAGVSQSPSNKVTEKGKDVELRCDPISGHTALYWYRQSLGQGLEFLIYFQGNSAPDKSGLPSDRFSAERTGGSVSTLTIQRTQQEDSAVYLCASSLRLAPSYEQYFGPGTRLTVT.

This chain joins TRBV5-1 and TRBJ1-1; 7 nucleotides line up with TRBD1. The CDR3 is 12 residues long. Per germline, CDR1 SGHRS and CDR2 YFSETQ. The ends lost 5 bases at V and 8 bases at J; junction bases unmatched: 6. CDR3: CASRRDSPEAFF. CDR3 nucleotide sequence: TGCGCCAGCAGGAGGGACAGCCCCGAAGCTTTCTTT.

This CDR3 is CASSVSTREIRNYGYTF. The CDR3 nucleotides read TGTGCCAGCAGCGTTTCCACGAGGGAAATACGAAACTATGGCTACACCTTC. The V gene is TRBV7-8, the J gene TRBJ1-2; no definite D call. Germline-derived CDR1 and CDR2 are SGHVS and FQNEAQ. CDR3 length: 17 residues. Between the trimmed V and J ends, which lost 5 bases and 2 bases, there was a span of 21 bases.

The J gene is TRBJ2-1, the V gene TRBV27; D is unresolved. This CDR3 contains 16 residues. V was cut by 6 bases and J by 0 bases, with 15 bases left in between. CDR1 and CDR2 from the germline V gene are MNHEY and SMNVEV (reference sequence). CDR3 residues: CASSLGDLPSYNEQFF. CDR3 coding DNA: TGTGCCAGCAGCTTGGGTGACTTACCCTCCTACAATGAGCAGTTCTTC.

This chain joins TRBV2 and TRBJ1-1; TRBD1 is a possible D gene (5 bases). Per the germline V gene, CDR1 is SNHLY and CDR2 is FYNNEI. V was pared by 6 bases and J by 3 bases, with 23 bases between. This CDR3 contains 17 residues. The CDR3 is CASSDPDTRGLDTEAFF. DNA for the CDR3: TGTGCCAGCAGCGACCCCGACACCCGGGGCCTCGACACTGAAGCTTTCTTT.

V and J are TRBV28 and TRBJ2-1, with 7 bases matching TRBD1. Trimming took 5 bases from V and 4 from J; bases not matched to a gene: 11. CDR1 and CDR2 (germline): MDHEN, SYDVKM. The CDR3 is 16 amino acids. The CDR3 loop reads CASSRQGVLKYNEQFF. DNA for the CDR3: TGTGCCAGCAGTCGACAGGGAGTTTTAAAATACAATGAGCAGTTCTTC.

The CDR3 reads CASSWDRTGYEQYF. The CDR3 DNA sequence: TGTGCCAGCAGTTGGGACAGGACAGGCTACGAGCAGTACTTC. The chain joins TRBV27 to TRBJ2-7; 8 bases map to TRBD1. V gave up 4 bases and J gave up 3 bases; unmatched junction bases: 5. The CDR3 consists of 14 residues. Germline loops: CDR1 MNHEY, CDR2 SMNVEV (reference sequence).

The V call is TRBV2, the J call TRBJ1-2; the D is unclear. Germline V gene lookup returns CDR1 SNHLY and CDR2 FYNNEI. This CDR3 has 12 amino acids. V lost 3 bases to trimming and J lost 8 bases, with 10 bases between them. The CDR3 region has the DNA TGTGCCAGCAGTGATTGGCAGCAGGGCTACACCTTC. This encodes CASSDWQQGYTF.

V usage is TRBV7-2 and J usage is TRBJ1-6; D gene unclear. CDR3 length equals 11 residues. V was pared by 1 base and J by 10 bases, with 2 bases between. Germline-derived CDR1 and CDR2 are SGHTA and FQGNSA. The CDR3 nucleotides are TGTGCCAGCAGCTTAGGCTCACCCCTCCACTTT. Protein: CASSLGSPLHF.

This rearrangement joins TRBV28 to TRBJ1-1; D unresolved. This CDR3 spans 13 amino acids. Germline CDR1 is MDHEN and CDR2 is SYDVKM. V lost 8 bases to trimming and J lost 1 base, with 11 bases between them. CDR3 DNA: TGTGCCAGCGGACTGCCGTCGAACACTGAAGCTTTCTTT. Protein product: CASGLPSNTEAFF.

The chain carries TRBV19 and TRBJ2-6; perhaps TRBD1 as D (6 bases). Germline V gene sequence: CDR1 LNHDA, CDR2 SQIVND (reference sequence). The V end lost 11 bases, the J end lost 1 base, and 15 bases lay between the germline ends. The CDR3 length is 15 residues. CDR3 DNA sequence: TGTGCCTCTAATAGAGGGGGTTCTGGGGCCAACGTCCTGACTTTC. This sequence encodes CASNRGGSGANVLTF. Filled out from reference TRBV19 and TRBJ2-6, the complete variable domain reads DGGITQSPKYLFRKEGQNVTLSCEQNLNHDAMYWYRQDPGQGLRLIYYSQIVNDFQKGDIAEGYSVSREKKESFPLTVTSAQKNPTAFYLCASNRGGSGANVLTFGAGSRLTVL.

The V call is TRBV5-8, the J call TRBJ2-2; D gene uncertain. Trimming took off 4 bases at V and 2 bases at J, with 18 bases between the two ends. Per the germline V gene, CDR1 is SGHTS and CDR2 is YDEGEE. The CDR3 runs 17 residues. CDR3 residues: CASSKELGRINTGELFF. The CDR3 nucleotides read TGTGCCAGCAGCAAAGAGCTCGGACGGATAAACACCGGGGAGCTGTTTTTT. Based on the CDR3 plus reference TRBV5-8 and TRBJ2-2, the full variable domain is EAGVTQSPTHLIKTRGQQATLRCSPISGHTSVYWYQQALGLGLQFLLWYDEGEERNRGNFPPRFSGRQFPNYSSELNVNALELEDSALYLCASSKELGRINTGELFFGEGSRLTVL.

The chain links TRBV4-2 to TRBJ1-3, with D hard to call. Looked up from germline, CDR1 is LGHNA and CDR2 is YNFKEQ. CDR3 length: 14 residues. Trimming removed 0 bases at V and 1 base at J, with 4 bases between. CDR3 sequence (DNA): TGTGCCAGCAGCCAAGATGGGTCTGGAAACACCATATATTTT. Translating it yields CASSQDGSGNTIYF.

This sequence joins TRBV27 and TRBJ2-7; D unclear. Looked up from germline, CDR1 is MNHEY and CDR2 is SMNVEV (reference sequence). Deletions cut 6 bases from V and 2 bases from J, with 5 bases between. This CDR3 region has 11 residues. The CDR3 here is CASRPPYEQYF. CDR3 DNA: TGTGCCAGCAGGCCCCCCTACGAGCAGTACTTC.